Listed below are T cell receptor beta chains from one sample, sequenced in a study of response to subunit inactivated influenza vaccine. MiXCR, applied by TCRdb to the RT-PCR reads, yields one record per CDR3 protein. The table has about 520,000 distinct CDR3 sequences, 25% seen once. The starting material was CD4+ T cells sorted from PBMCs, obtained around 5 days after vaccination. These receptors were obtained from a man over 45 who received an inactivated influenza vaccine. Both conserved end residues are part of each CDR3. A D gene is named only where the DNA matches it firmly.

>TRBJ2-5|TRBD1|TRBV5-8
CASSPGQGKETQYF
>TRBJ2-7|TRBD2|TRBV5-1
CASSTGTSMVGEQYF
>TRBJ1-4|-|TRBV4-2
CASSQDLGTLNEKLFF
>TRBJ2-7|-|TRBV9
CASSVGWSSSYEQYF
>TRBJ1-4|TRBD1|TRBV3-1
CASSHSGQPNEKLFF
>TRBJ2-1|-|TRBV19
CASSIGRGLLNEQFF
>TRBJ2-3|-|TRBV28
CASSLFLDGGDTQYF
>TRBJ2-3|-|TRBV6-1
CATKRGAKGTDTQYF
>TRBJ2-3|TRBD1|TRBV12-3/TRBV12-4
CASSLGTGVTDTQYF
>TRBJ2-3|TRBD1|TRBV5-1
CASSWLTGSTDTQYF
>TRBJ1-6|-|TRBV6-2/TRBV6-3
CASSYSRGGLYNSPLHF
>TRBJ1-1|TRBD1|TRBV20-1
CSAGGPTTGLTEAFF
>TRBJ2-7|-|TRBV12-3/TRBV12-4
CASSLDIAVYEQYF
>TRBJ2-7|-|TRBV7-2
CASSLMAAGEQYF
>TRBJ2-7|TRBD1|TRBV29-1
CSATRDRVTEQYF
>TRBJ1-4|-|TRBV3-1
CASSQDRDSLSGEKLFF
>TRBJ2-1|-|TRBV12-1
CASSFDLGDEQFF
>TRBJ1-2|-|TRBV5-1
CASTGAGSYGYTF
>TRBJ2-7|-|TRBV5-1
CASSVIGATYEQYF
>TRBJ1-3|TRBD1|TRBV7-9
CASSHGDRGPSGNTIYF
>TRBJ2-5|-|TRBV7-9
CASSHRVGPETQYF
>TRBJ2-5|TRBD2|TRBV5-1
CASSSGGSGGGQTQYF
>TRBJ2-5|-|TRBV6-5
CASSYSTGVGETQYF
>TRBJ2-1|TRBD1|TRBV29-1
CSVGTGASYNEQFF
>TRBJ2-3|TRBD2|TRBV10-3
CAINSGRSTDTQYF
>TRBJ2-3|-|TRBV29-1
CSVLPPDTQYF
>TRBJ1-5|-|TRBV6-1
CASSPRIPSNQPQHF
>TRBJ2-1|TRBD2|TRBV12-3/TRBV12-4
CASSFSGTSASYNEQFF
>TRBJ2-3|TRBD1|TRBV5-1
CASRETGYTDTQYF
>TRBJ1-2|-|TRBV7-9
CASSLAPGRNYGYTF
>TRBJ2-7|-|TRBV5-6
CASSLVSTYEQYF
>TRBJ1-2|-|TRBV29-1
CSVGWAANYGYTF
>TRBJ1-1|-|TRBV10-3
CAISERVSDTEAFF
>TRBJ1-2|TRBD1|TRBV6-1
CASSALERTGPRGYTF
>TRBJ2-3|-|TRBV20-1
CSVPITDTQYF
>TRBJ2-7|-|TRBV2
CASSSLPGQSYEQYF
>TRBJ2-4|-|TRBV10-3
CAISDSVAKNIQYF
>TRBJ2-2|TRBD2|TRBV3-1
CACSRQRGVTSTGELFF
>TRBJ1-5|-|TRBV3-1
CASSQWVDQPQHF
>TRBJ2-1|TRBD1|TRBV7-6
CASSRTGINEQFF
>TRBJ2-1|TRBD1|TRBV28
CASTPGNRGEQFF
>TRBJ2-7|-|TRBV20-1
CSATKGGPRDYEQYF
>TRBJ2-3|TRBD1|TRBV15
CATSRGQGTDTQYF
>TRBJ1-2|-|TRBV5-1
CASSPNGRPANYGYTF
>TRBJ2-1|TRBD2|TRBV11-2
CASSHVVAGGDNEQFF
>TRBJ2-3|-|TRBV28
CASSGSPITSSTDTQYF
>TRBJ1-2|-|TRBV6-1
CASSPDTAYGYTF
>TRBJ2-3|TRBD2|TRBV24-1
CATSDSSGGTDTQYF
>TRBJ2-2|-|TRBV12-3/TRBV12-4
CASTDYANTGELFF
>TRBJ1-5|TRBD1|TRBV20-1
CSASRTGVNQPQHF